Following are 28 T cell receptor beta chains from one sample sequenced in a study of breast tumors, draining lymph nodes, adjacent tissues. Breast cancer patients provided tissue from their axillary draining lymph nodes. TCRdb analysed the multiplex PCR reads with MiXCR anew, one entry per CDR3 protein. The sample contains 84,000 or so distinct CDR3 sequences, roughly 29% of which appear only once. Specimen: axillary lymph node tissue. The receptor set was obtained from a female donor with breast cancer. Some clones in this sample may be carry-over from other donors' samples.

This clonotype was seen repeatedly, ten times or more. The chain carries TRBV6-6 and TRBJ2-1, with D perhaps TRBD1 or TRBD2 (6 bases each). The CDR3 has 20 amino acids. Trimming took 5 bases from V and 6 from J, leaving 32 bases between them. From germline, CDR1 is MNHNY and CDR2 SVGAGI (reference sequence). For the CDR3, the DNA is TGTGCCAGCAGTAAGGTAGCAGGGGTAATTGGCGGGACCTATTTCAATGAGCAGTTCTTC. Encoded protein: CASSKVAGVIGGTYFNEQFF.

This clonotype occurred many times. The CDR3 reads CASSFRTFPGIQYF. CDR3 coding DNA: TGTGCCAGCAGTTTTCGGACGTTCCCGGGGATTCAGTACTTC. This chain connects TRBV12-3 or TRBV12-4 to TRBJ2-4; weak D call: TRBD2 (5 bases). The V end lost 3 bases, the J end lost 10 bases, and 16 bases lay between the germline ends. The CDR3 has 14 amino acids.

Many counts were recorded for this clonotype. The chain uses TRBV9 and TRBJ1-6; a possible D gene is TRBD1 (5 bases). This CDR3 has 14 amino acids. V lost 3 bases and J 9 bases, leaving 13 bases between the germline ends. Germline CDR1 is SGDLS and CDR2 is YYNGEE. CDR3 sequence (DNA): TGTGCCAGCAGCGAGGTGGGGGTGGGTTCACCCCTCCACTTT. It specifies CASSEVGVGSPLHF.

This clonotype was seen repeatedly, ten times or more. A much larger clone lies a single base off, so this may be a read error. This chain links TRBV20-1 with TRBJ2-7; a possible D gene is TRBD1 (6 bases). Trimming left V 2 bases short and J 6 bases short, with 17 bases between. CDR1 is DFQATT, CDR2 SNEGSKA, per germline (reference sequence). The CDR3 consists of 14 residues. This CDR3 reads CSARTYTGQPEQYF. Written as DNA, the CDR3 is TGCAGTGCTAGAACCTACACAGGGCAACCCGAGCAGTACTTC.

This clonotype has ten or more counts. The CDR3 region is CASSGNRGRGNEKLFF. CDR3 coding DNA: TGTGCCAGCAGCGGCAACAGGGGGCGCGGTAATGAAAAACTGTTTTTT. The chain employs TRBV7-2 and TRBJ1-4; 9 bases are a match to TRBD1. Germline CDR1 reads SGHTA; CDR2 reads FQGNSA. The V gene end was trimmed by 5 bases and the J gene end by 4 bases; junction bases not matched to a gene: 8. There are 16 residues in the CDR3.

This clonotype was detected ten times or more. The chain is built from TRBV29-1 and TRBJ2-3, with D perhaps matching TRBD2 (6 bases). V lost 3 bases, J lost 1 base, and 20 bases lay in between. Germline lookup yields CDR1 SQVTM and CDR2 ANQGSEA. The CDR3 has 17 amino acids. The CDR3 region is CSVEWGEPGLGTDTQYF. The CDR3 DNA sequence: TGCAGCGTTGAGTGGGGTGAGCCGGGACTTGGCACAGATACGCAGTATTTT.

This clonotype was counted many times. One junction end does not reproduce the germline sequence, and a read error may be involved. The rearrangement uses TRBV7-3 and TRBJ2-2; no clear D. Germline CDR1 and CDR2: SGHTA and FQGTGA. The CDR3 contains 13 residues. The CDR3 DNA sequence: TGTGCCAGCAGCTCAACCTCCGGTTGGGAACTGTTTTTT. It translates to CASSSTSGWELFF.

This clonotype has ten or more counts. The chain combines TRBV6-2 or TRBV6-3 with TRBJ2-5; TRBD2 is a possible D gene (5 bases). The CDR3 contains 14 residues. The V gene lost 7 bases and the J gene lost 1 base, with 13 bases spanning the gap. CDR1 MNHEY and CDR2 SVGEGT come from the germline V gene. Here the CDR3 DNA reads TGTGCCAGCAAGGACGACTACCCCCAAGAGACCCAGTACTTC. Residues: CASKDDYPQETQYF.

This chain uses TRBV11-1 with TRBJ2-5, with D tentatively TRBD2 (6 bases). This CDR3 is 16 amino acids long. CDR1 is SGHAT, CDR2 FQDESV, per germline (reference sequence). V lost 3 bases to trimming and J lost 1 base, with 15 bases between them. The DNA of the CDR3 is TGTGCCAGCAGCTTTGGTTCTAGCGCGACCCAAGAGACCCAGTACTTC. This gives the protein CASSFGSSATQETQYF.

At least ten counts were recorded for this clonotype. This chain joins TRBV29-1 and TRBJ1-1; D is undetermined. The length of the CDR3 is 10 residues. The germline CDR1 and CDR2 sequences are SQVTM and ANQGSEA. V was shortened by 6 bases and J by 1 base, with 3 bases between the two germline ends. In DNA form, the CDR3 reads TGCAGCGTGCAGAACACTGAAGCTTTCTTT. It codes for CSVQNTEAFF.

As for this clonotype: A clone one base away is much larger, so this may be a read error. The V gene is TRBV10-2, the J gene TRBJ2-5; D is perhaps TRBD2 (5 bases). CDR3 size: 14 residues. Germline loops: CDR1 WSHSY, CDR2 SAAADI. The CDR3 protein is CAGSERCGQETQYF. DNA of the CDR3: TGCGCCGGCAGTGAGAGGTGCGGGCAAGAGACCCAGTACTTC.

This clonotype was observed at least ten times. This chain joins TRBV18 and TRBJ1-6, with 7 bases fitting TRBD1. Trimming removed 6 bases from V and 7 bases from J; junction bases left unmatched: 3. The CDR3 has 13 amino acids. Germline CDR1 reads KGHSH; CDR2 reads LQKENI. The DNA of the CDR3 is TGTGCCAGCTCCCCAGGGGGAAATTCACCCCTCCACTTT. Translated: CASSPGGNSPLHF. Using reference TRBV18 and TRBJ1-6 for the parts outside the CDR3, the full variable domain is NAGVMQNPRHLVRRRGQEARLRCSPMKGHSHVYWYRQLPEEGLKFMVYLQKENIIDESGMPKERFSAEFPKEGPSILRIQQVVRGDSAAYFCASSPGGNSPLHFGNGTRLTVT.

This rearrangement joins TRBV29-1 to TRBJ2-7; tentatively, D is TRBD1 (5 bases). CDR3 length equals 14 residues. Germline loops: CDR1 SQVTM, CDR2 ANQGSEA. V was shortened by 1 base and J by 3 bases, with 13 bases between the two germline ends. CDR3 bases: TGCAGCGTTGAAGCCCCTCGACAGCACTACGAGCAGTACTTC. Protein product: CSVEAPRQHYEQYF.

This clonotype has at least ten counts. This rearrangement joins TRBV6-5 to TRBJ2-5; 16 bases are shared with TRBD2. J gave up 5 bases and V 5 bases, and 11 bases lay outside the gene matches. Germline V lookup: CDR1 MNHEY, CDR2 SVGAGI. The CDR3 is 18 amino acids. Written as DNA, the CDR3 is TGTGCCAGCAGTCAGGGACTAGCGGGAGGGCCTTTGTTGGAGACCCAGTACTTC. This gives the protein CASSQGLAGGPLLETQYF.

This clonotype was seen more than once but under ten times. This chain links TRBV6-2 or TRBV6-3 with TRBJ1-5; the match to TRBD1 covers 8 bases. J was trimmed by 7 bases and V by 5 bases; bases with no gene match: 10. CDR1 is MNHEY, CDR2 SVGEGT, per germline. The CDR3 has 15 amino acids. The CDR3 here is CASSLRGQGGQPQHF. The CDR3 coding sequence is TGTGCCAGCAGTCTCCGAGGACAGGGAGGGCAGCCCCAGCATTTT.

The rearrangement uses TRBV18 and TRBJ1-2; TRBD1 might be the D (6 bases). Germline-derived CDR1 and CDR2 are KGHSH and LQKENI. This CDR3 region has 13 residues. V lost 5 bases to trimming and J lost 9 bases, with 16 bases between them. The CDR3 DNA reads TGTGCCAGCTCATCGGGACATCAAGAGAGCTACACCTTC. This encodes CASSSGHQESYTF.

This clonotype appeared many times. The chain has TRBV10-3 and TRBJ2-1; 13 bases are shared with TRBD2. This CDR3 region has 15 residues. The germline CDR1 and CDR2 sequences are ENHRY and SYGVKD. J lost 10 bases, V lost 4 bases, and 7 bases had no gene match. CDR3 nucleotides: TGTGCCATCAGTGGGGGACTAGCGGGAACCCGGGAGCAGTTCTTC. Its protein is CAISGGLAGTREQFF.

This clonotype was seen a handful of times. The DNA for the CDR3 is TGTGCCAGTAGTATAGCAAATTCACCCCTCCACTTT. It encodes CASSIANSPLHF. This chain links TRBV19 with TRBJ1-6; no firm D call. V dropped 1 base and J dropped 7 bases, with 2 bases sitting between them. The CDR3 is 12 amino acids. Germline lookup yields CDR1 LNHDA and CDR2 SQIVND (reference sequence).

With regard to this clonotype: Here the CDR3 omits its conserved ending phenylalanine or tryptophan, so a read error is the likely source. The chain has TRBV20-1 and TRBJ2-5; 10 positions agree with TRBD2. This CDR3 is 16 amino acids long. The V gene's germline CDR1 is DFQATT and CDR2 SNEGSKA (reference sequence). Here the CDR3 reads CSARSPPSGRGEAQYL. DNA for the CDR3: TGCAGTGCTAGGTCTCCCCCTAGCGGGAGAGGAGAGGCCCAGTACCTC.

On this clonotype itself: Likely a read error: the CDR3 ends without its conserved phenylalanine or tryptophan. The CDR3 protein is CSAPGQYNSPLHL. CDR3 DNA: TGCAGTGCCCCGGGACAATATAATTCACCCCTCCACCTT. This chain links TRBV20-1 with TRBJ1-6; D is possibly TRBD1 (6 bases). The V end was cut by 6 bases, the J end by 4 bases, with 10 bases between. CDR3 size: 13 residues. Germline CDR1 reads DFQATT; CDR2 reads SNEGSKA (reference sequence).

This clonotype was seen ten or more times. V usage is TRBV29-1 and J usage is TRBJ1-5, with D hard to call. The CDR3 totals 13 residues. Germline CDR1 SQVTM, CDR2 ANQGSEA. V shed 4 bases and J shed 4 bases, with 11 bases lying between them. CDR3 DNA sequence: TGCAGCGTTGCTGACGGCCAAAATCAGCCCCAGCATTTT. It encodes CSVADGQNQPQHF.

This clonotype was detected ten times or more. V usage is TRBV6-6 and J usage is TRBJ1-2; a possible D gene is TRBD1 (5 bases). CDR3 length: 15 residues. V was clipped by 6 bases and J by 0 bases, with 14 bases between them. Looked up from germline, CDR1 is MNHNY and CDR2 is SVGAGI (reference sequence). The CDR3 nucleotides are TGTGCCAGCAGACTTCCGGGGCGGGCTAACTATGGCTACACCTTC. Protein: CASRLPGRANYGYTF.

In its sample, this clonotype was seen a few times. This rearrangement joins TRBV6-2 or TRBV6-3 to TRBJ2-3, with 16 bases lining up with TRBD2. The V segment lost 7 bases and the J segment 2 bases; nucleotides outside the gene matches: 9. Germline lookup yields CDR1 MNHEY and CDR2 SVGEGT. CDR3 length: 18 amino acids. CDR3 sequence (DNA): TGTGCCAGCAACCCCGGGACTAGCGGGAGGGGAGTCACAGATACGCAGTATTTT. Its protein product is CASNPGTSGRGVTDTQYF.

This clonotype occurred many times. V and J are TRBV5-6 and TRBJ1-6, with D possibly TRBD1 on 6 matching bases. The CDR3 consists of 14 residues. Trimming removed 2 bases at V and 4 bases at J, with 7 bases between. The germline gives CDR1 SGHDT, CDR2 YYEEEE. CDR3 coding DNA: TGTGCCAGCAGCTTACAGGGATATAATTCACCCCTCCACTTT. Amino acids: CASSLQGYNSPLHF.

The sample holds many counts of this clonotype. J is TRBJ2-7 and V is TRBV30; 13 bases are shared with TRBD2. J was trimmed by 4 bases and V by 1 base; bases with no gene match: 4. The CDR3 sequence is 15 residues long. CDR1 is GTSNPN, CDR2 SVGIG, per germline (reference sequence). CDR3 protein: CAWSATSGRGYEQYF. The CDR3 nucleotides are TGTGCCTGGAGTGCTACTAGCGGGAGGGGATACGAGCAGTACTTC.

This clonotype was observed many times. A much larger clone sits a single nucleotide away, making a read error possible. The chain uses TRBV20-1 and TRBJ2-7; 15 nucleotides align to TRBD2. V lost 2 bases and J lost 6; bases outside the gene matches: 5. The CDR3 runs to 15 residues. Germline values: CDR1 DFQATT, CDR2 SNEGSKA (reference sequence). The DNA for the CDR3 is TGCAGTGCTAGAAGGACTAGCGGGAGGGCAACCGAGCAGTACTTC. It codes for CSARRTSGRATEQYF.

V and J are TRBV6-2 or TRBV6-3 and TRBJ2-4; D perhaps matches TRBD2 (6 bases). The germline CDR1 and CDR2 sequences are MNHEY and SVGEGT. The CDR3 has 18 amino acids. With 5 bases removed from V and 0 bases from J, the gap between germline ends came to 20 bases. CDR3 nucleotides: TGTGCCAGCAGTACCCCTTCCGTCGCGGGATTAGCCAAAAACATTCAGTACTTC. Amino acids: CASSTPSVAGLAKNIQYF.

In this sample, this clonotype turned up many times. The chain employs TRBV24-1 and TRBJ1-5; D not certain. Trimming took 5 bases from V and 0 from J, leaving 10 bases between them. Germline V gene lookup returns CDR1 KGHDR and CDR2 SFDVKD. This CDR3 contains 15 residues. The CDR3 coding sequence is TGTGCCACCAGTGGAGACTCGCATAGCAATCAGCCCCAGCATTTT. Protein: CATSGDSHSNQPQHF.